This entry concerns a single TCR beta chain. TCRdb re-called the PCR reads through MiXCR, storing one row per CDR3 protein. The table lists under 15,000 distinct CDR3 sequences, 45% to 50% of them singletons. The sample belongs to a study of immune characterization of retroperitoneal liposarcoma. CDR3 length: 13 amino acids. Deletions cut 6 bases from V and 1 base from J, with 9 bases between. Sequences were obtained from tumor tissue. The chain links TRBV12-3 or TRBV12-4 to TRBJ2-5; no firm D call. This receptor was obtained from a female donor with retroperitoneal liposarcoma. CDR3 bases: TGTGCCAGCAGCCGTAATCTCCAAGAGACCCAGTACTTC. Residues: CASSRNLQETQYF.